Presented here are 10 T cell receptor beta chains from one specimen sequenced in a study of cytomegalovirus exposure and HLA in healthy donors. Vbeta (60) and Jbeta (13) primers were used in the PCR. Method: immunoSEQ multiplex PCR; TCRdb's copy keeps in-frame clones and lacks some. This sample has some 190,000 clones, with approximately 80% found just once. Sequenced input: PBMCs. The receptors stem from a boy between 2 and 15 years old in good health and CMV-seronegative.

The V call is TRBV2, the J call TRBJ2-7; no firm D call. The CDR3 is made up of 10 amino acids. The germline gives CDR1 SNHLY, CDR2 FYNNEI. Trimming stripped 4 bases from V and 6 bases from J, with 4 bases between. The CDR3 DNA reads TGTGCCAGCAGTGGAGGCGAGCAGTACTTC. Its protein is CASSGGEQYF.

CDR3 DNA sequence: TGTGCCAGCAGCTCCACCCGGGACAGGGGCCTTAATCAGCCCCAGCATTTT. Amino acid sequence: CASSSTRDRGLNQPQHF. The J gene is TRBJ1-5, the V gene TRBV7-9, with 10 nucleotides matching TRBD1. Germline CDR1 and CDR2: SEHNR and FQNEAQ (reference sequence). Trimming took 4 bases from V and 4 from J; bases not matched to a gene: 10. CDR3 length: 17 amino acids.

The rearrangement uses TRBV9 and TRBJ2-5, with 7 positions matching TRBD1. V was pared by 6 bases and J by 5 bases, with 13 bases of the junction left unmatched. Germline V gene data show CDR1 as SGDLS and CDR2 as YYNGEE. This CDR3 has 15 residues. The CDR3 sequence is CASTKRQGLRETQYF. The CDR3 nucleotides are TGTGCCAGCACCAAACGACAGGGTTTACGGGAGACCCAGTACTTC.

The CDR3 sequence: CASSSGAGGLKGTGELFF. In nucleotides, the CDR3 is TGTGCCAGCAGCTCAGGGGCGGGGGGGCTCAAGGGGACCGGGGAGCTGTTTTTT. The chain carries TRBV5-4 and TRBJ2-2; 9 positions match TRBD2. Germline V gene data show CDR1 as SGHNT and CDR2 as YYREEE (reference sequence). After removal of 3 bases from V and 5 bases from J, the junction contained 14 bases not matched to a gene. The CDR3 totals 18 residues.

CDR3 protein: CSVEVGRGKLFF. CDR3 coding DNA: TGCAGCGTTGAAGTGGGCAGGGGAAAACTGTTTTTT. V is TRBV29-1 and J is TRBJ1-4; weak D call: TRBD1 (6 bases). Per germline, CDR1 SQVTM and CDR2 ANQGSEA. V lost 1 base to trimming and J lost 10 bases, with 10 bases between them. This CDR3 has 12 amino acids.

This chain uses TRBV9 with TRBJ2-3; D is undetermined. V lost 0 bases and J 4 bases, leaving 6 bases between the germline ends. This CDR3 is 13 amino acids long. The V gene's germline CDR1 is SGDLS and CDR2 YYNGEE. The CDR3 spells CASSVGGSDTQYF. The DNA for the CDR3 is TGTGCCAGCAGCGTAGGTGGCTCAGATACGCAGTATTTT.

This chain uses TRBV5-4 with TRBJ2-1; 7 bases map to TRBD2. Germline V CDR1 and CDR2: SGHNT, YYREEE (reference sequence). Germline trimming cut 0 bases from V and 7 bases from J; bases unmatched to any gene: 10. CDR3 length equals 16 residues. The CDR3 nucleotides are TGTGCCAGCAGCTTGGATGCCCGGACTAGTACGAATGAGCAGTTCTTC. Protein sequence: CASSLDARTSTNEQFF. Based on the CDR3 plus reference TRBV5-4 and TRBJ2-1, the full variable domain is ETGVTQSPTHLIKTRGQQVTLRCSSQSGHNTVSWYQQALGQGPQFIFQYYREEENGRGNFPPRFSGLQFPNYSSELNVNALELDDSALYLCASSLDARTSTNEQFFGPGTRLTVL.

This clone has just a few counts. This chain joins TRBV28 and TRBJ2-7, with TRBD2 matching 8 bases. Trimming cost V 10 bases and J 4 bases; bases outside gene matches: 15. This CDR3 has 15 residues. The V gene's germline CDR1 is MDHEN and CDR2 SYDVKM. Here the CDR3 reads CATLGGTSLGYEQYF. In DNA form, the CDR3 reads TGTGCCACCCTCGGGGGGACTAGTTTGGGTTACGAGCAGTACTTC.

The V gene is TRBV7-2, the J gene TRBJ2-2; possibly TRBD2 for D (6 bases). CDR3 length: 13 amino acids. Germline V gene sequence: CDR1 SGHTA, CDR2 FQGNSA. V was shortened by 2 bases and J by 7 bases, with 8 bases between the two germline ends. The CDR3 nucleotides read TGTGCCAGCAGCTTACTGGGGGGCGGGGAGCTGTTTTTT. This translates into CASSLLGGGELFF.

This clone was found once. The genes are TRBV12-5 and TRBJ1-4; D may be TRBD1 (5 bases). V lost 3 bases to trimming and J lost 8 bases, with 13 bases between them. CDR3 length: 14 amino acids. In germline, CDR1 is LGHNT, CDR2 FRNRAP. DNA of the CDR3: TGTGCTAGTGGTTTTGGAGCTTCAGGGGAAAAACTGTTTTTT. As protein: CASGFGASGEKLFF.